Presented here are 16 T cell receptor beta chains from one specimen sequenced in a study of blood T cell repertoires in COVID-19. Sequenced by immunoSEQ multiplex PCR; TCRdb stores in-frame clones only, minus some. The sample records approximately 270,000 clones, roughly nine tenths being singletons. The sequencing sample was made of PBMCs or T cells enriched from blood (not recorded which). These receptors were obtained from a human donor in a cohort exposed to, infected with or recovered from COVID-19 (not recorded which). The donor label of this sample is uncertain.

In DNA, the CDR3 is TGTGCCAGCAGCCCCTCCCCGGGGGGCCAAAGCGGGGAGCTGTTTTTT. It is translated as CASSPSPGGQSGELFF. V is TRBV7-7 and J is TRBJ2-2; D perhaps matches TRBD2 (7 bases). The V gene lost 5 bases and the J gene lost 7 bases, with 20 bases spanning the gap. Germline lookup yields CDR1 SSHAT and CDR2 FNYEAQ (reference sequence). The CDR3 is 16 residues long.

The V gene is TRBV4-2, the J gene TRBJ1-2; D unclear. Germline V gene data show CDR1 as LGHNA and CDR2 as YNFKEQ. CDR3 length: 13 residues. V shed 0 bases and J shed 6 bases, with 8 bases lying between them. CDR3 nucleotides: TGTGCCAGCAGCCAAGATATAACGGATGGCTACACCTTC. Translating gives CASSQDITDGYTF.

The chain has TRBV5-4 and TRBJ2-1; 7 bases match TRBD1. Trimming cost V 0 bases and J 8 bases; bases outside gene matches: 8. Germline loops: CDR1 SGHNT, CDR2 YYREEE (reference sequence). This CDR3 spans 15 amino acids. Written as DNA, the CDR3 is TGTGCCAGCAGCTTGGAGGGGGCGTCTATCCATGAGCAGTTCTTC. It translates to CASSLEGASIHEQFF.

The genes are TRBV11-3 and TRBJ2-1, with D maybe TRBD1 (5 bases). The V and J ends lost 1 base and 0 bases respectively, with 7 bases between them. The length of the CDR3 is 15 residues. Germline V gene data show CDR1 as SGHNT and CDR2 as YENEEA. The chain's CDR3 is CASSLGGSSYNEQFF. In DNA form, the CDR3 reads TGTGCCAGCAGCTTAGGGGGCAGCTCCTACAATGAGCAGTTCTTC.

This chain connects TRBV3-1 (or the pseudogene TRBV3-2) to TRBJ2-7, with a tentative D call TRBD2 (6 bases). V dropped 2 bases and J dropped 4 bases, with 24 bases sitting between them. The CDR3 totals 18 residues. Germline loops: CDR1 LGHDT, CDR2 YNNKEL (reference sequence). The CDR3 region is CASSQYEVSEEGFYEQYF. In DNA form, the CDR3 reads TGTGCCAGCAGCCAATATGAAGTTTCAGAGGAGGGTTTTTACGAGCAGTACTTC.

This clone was seen just once. The chain employs TRBV21-1 and TRBJ1-5; the DNA was not used to check the table's D call, TRBD1. TRBV21-1 is assigned pseudogene status. This CDR3 spans 16 amino acids. Written as DNA, the CDR3 is TGTGCCAGCAGCGCCTGGGGCGCCGATAGCAATCAGCCCCAGCATTTT. Its protein product is CASSAWGADSNQPQHF.

The chain employs TRBV4-3 and TRBJ2-3; TRBD2 agrees at 9 bases. V lost 3 bases, J lost 5 bases, and 12 bases stayed unmatched. CDR3 length: 17 residues. The germline V gene encodes CDR1 LGHNA and CDR2 YSLEER. CDR3 sequence reads: CASSQAWERGAGDTQYF. Here the CDR3 DNA reads TGCGCCAGCAGCCAGGCCTGGGAGCGGGGGGCGGGAGATACGCAGTATTTT.

The chain links TRBV5-1 to TRBJ2-1; TRBD1 matches 8 bases. Trimming at V came to 1 base and at J to 5 bases, leaving 5 bases not matched to a gene. Germline V gene sequence: CDR1 SGHRS, CDR2 YFSETQ. The CDR3 contains 15 residues. The CDR3 loop is CASSLSGQANNEQFF. CDR3 DNA sequence: TGCGCCAGCAGCTTGTCGGGACAGGCCAACAATGAGCAGTTCTTC.

The chain links TRBV6-6 to TRBJ1-4; perhaps TRBD1 as D (6 bases). V was clipped by 6 bases and J by 10 bases, with 18 bases between them. CDR1 and CDR2 from the germline V gene are MNHNY and SVGAGI (reference sequence). The CDR3 contains 14 residues. The CDR3 spells CASSRDTAGRKLFF. CDR3 in DNA: TGTGCCAGCAGCCGGGACACCGCAGGGAGAAAACTGTTTTTT.

The chain has TRBV6-5 and TRBJ1-2; 8 bases are shared with TRBD1. The ends lost 7 bases at V and 6 bases at J; junction bases unmatched: 10. CDR1 and CDR2 (germline): MNHEY, SVGAGI. The CDR3 consists of 14 residues. The CDR3 protein is CASTSHPQGDGYTF. The CDR3 nucleotides are TGTGCCAGCACCTCCCACCCACAGGGGGATGGCTACACCTTC.

Comments on this clone: At the DNA level, this CDR3 is encoded by other sequences in the same sample as well. This chain links TRBV9 with TRBJ2-3, with 8 bases aligning to TRBD2. CDR3 length: 14 residues. Germline-derived CDR1 and CDR2 are SGDLS and YYNGEE. With 3 bases clipped from V and 6 bases from J, the junction kept 6 bases outside the gene matches. The CDR3 DNA reads TGTGCCAGCAGCGCCGGGACTAGTTCGGATACGCAGTATTTT. Its protein is CASSAGTSSDTQYF.

This CDR3 reads CASSSRTGLNTEAFF. The CDR3 DNA reads as TGTGCCAGCAGCTCGCGGACAGGGCTAAACACTGAAGCTTTCTTT. The chain couples TRBV5-4 to TRBJ1-1, with TRBD1 identical over 8 bases. The V and J ends lost 3 bases and 2 bases, in that order; junction bases with no gene match: 6. The CDR3 totals 15 residues. Germline loops: CDR1 SGHNT, CDR2 YYREEE (reference sequence).

The V and J genes are TRBV4-3 and TRBJ1-2; possibly TRBD1 for D (5 bases). Germline V gene sequence: CDR1 LGHNA, CDR2 YSLEER. The CDR3 has 15 amino acids. V was shortened by 1 base and J by 5 bases, with 14 bases between the two germline ends. CDR3 in amino acids: CASSQGPETEYGYTF. The DNA for the CDR3 is TGCGCCAGCAGCCAAGGCCCCGAGACAGAGTATGGCTACACCTTC.

This rearrangement joins TRBV9 to TRBJ2-2; D perhaps matches TRBD2 (6 bases). Trimming removed 3 bases from V and 4 bases from J, with 10 bases in between. The CDR3 is made up of 14 amino acids. CDR1 is SGDLS, CDR2 YYNGEE, per germline. Here the CDR3 DNA reads TGTGCCAGCAGCGAGGGACTTCTCACCGGGGAGCTGTTTTTT. Its translation is CASSEGLLTGELFF.

J is TRBJ1-2 and V is TRBV6-5; 9 nucleotides line up with TRBD1. The CDR3 length is 13 residues. Germline V lookup: CDR1 MNHEY, CDR2 SVGAGI. Trimming cost V 4 bases and J 8 bases; bases outside gene matches: 5. The CDR3, as DNA: TGTGCCAGCAGTTGGACAGGGGATGGCGGCTACACCTTC. Translation gives CASSWTGDGGYTF.

The rearrangement links TRBV6-4 to TRBJ2-3; 10 nucleotides line up with TRBD2. This CDR3 is built from 17 residues. V lost 2 bases, J lost 3 bases, and 8 bases stayed unmatched. Per the germline V gene, CDR1 is MRHNA and CDR2 is SNTAGT. Written as DNA, the CDR3 is TGTGCCAGCAGTGACACTGGCCTAGCGGGGGAAACAGATACGCAGTATTTT. Its translation is CASSDTGLAGETDTQYF.